This is a list of T cell receptor beta chains from one sample in a study of response to subunit inactivated influenza vaccine. Each CDR3 protein is one row after TCRdb ran MiXCR on the RT-PCR reads. The data hold more than 700,000 distinct CDR3 sequences, with 21% observed a single time. The input for sequencing was PBMCs from blood, taken 5 days after vaccination. Receptor source: a man aged 50 to 60 who received an inactivated influenza vaccine. Each CDR3 is given without its conserved first and last residue.

v_call: TRBV27
cdr3_aa: ASSFVGGGSEQY

v_call: TRBV7-2
cdr3_aa: ASSLPITDTQY

v_call: TRBV12-3/TRBV12-4
cdr3_aa: ASSLVVGRNQPQH

v_call: TRBV5-1
cdr3_aa: ASSWGLAGIEETQY

v_call: TRBV4-3
cdr3_aa: ASSQDRWTGGLDEQF

v_call: TRBV5-1
cdr3_aa: ASGDSLNYGYT

v_call: TRBV7-9
cdr3_aa: ASSLRANQETQY

v_call: TRBV13
cdr3_aa: ASSFREEPYEQY

v_call: TRBV11-2
cdr3_aa: ASSTRTGRASGANVLT

v_call: TRBV5-1
cdr3_aa: ASSRGQPQETQY

v_call: TRBV10-3
cdr3_aa: AIGLSSYEQY

v_call: TRBV20-1
cdr3_aa: SANFVDGYT

v_call: TRBV7-2
cdr3_aa: ASTSDIRSYEQY

v_call: TRBV24-1
cdr3_aa: ATSGAGPGDETQY

v_call: TRBV29-1
cdr3_aa: SVAGTFQETQY

v_call: TRBV6-2/TRBV6-3
cdr3_aa: ASSPFSNQPQH